This passage covers 10 T cell receptor beta chains from one sample sequenced in a study of blood T cell repertoires in COVID-19. The assay was immunoSEQ multiplex PCR, and TCRdb's table has in-frame clones only and misses some. The sample records approximately 250,000 clones, around 90% being singletons. The material sequenced was PBMCs or T cells enriched from blood (not recorded which). All receptors derive from a man aged 35 to 55 who had been exposed to COVID-19.

The rearrangement joins TRBV7-3 to TRBJ2-3; 8 bases are shared with TRBD1. The CDR3 runs 14 residues. Germline V CDR1 and CDR2: SGHTA, FQGTGA. J lost 5 bases, V lost 5 bases, and 6 bases had no gene match. The CDR3 sequence is CASSAQGAGDTQYF. CDR3 bases: TGTGCCAGCAGCGCCCAGGGGGCGGGAGATACGCAGTATTTT.

As for this clone: The identical CDR3 is also encoded by other nucleotide sequences in the sample. This rearrangement joins TRBV11-2 to TRBJ2-5; 9 bases are shared with TRBD1. After removal of 3 bases from V and 4 bases from J, the junction contained 0 bases not matched to a gene. The CDR3 is 13 amino acids. Per the germline V gene, CDR1 is SGHAT and CDR2 is FQNNGV. The CDR3 sequence: CASSLGQGETQYF. The CDR3, as DNA: TGTGCCAGCAGCTTGGGACAGGGAGAGACCCAGTACTTC.

This rearrangement joins TRBV30 to TRBJ2-5; the match to TRBD1 covers 10 bases. CDR1 and CDR2 from the germline V gene are GTSNPN and SVGIG (reference sequence). The CDR3 is 14 residues long. The J segment lost 5 bases and the V segment lost 5 bases, leaving 8 bases of the junction unmatched. The CDR3 DNA reads as TGTGCCTGGCGATTGACAGGGGGCGGGGAGACCCAGTACTTC. Its translation: CAWRLTGGGETQYF.

V gene TRBV7-2 combines with J gene TRBJ1-3; no clear D. Looked up from germline, CDR1 is SGHTA and CDR2 is FQGNSA. Trimming removed 5 bases at V and 0 bases at J, with 11 bases between. CDR3 length: 15 residues. CDR3 in DNA: TGTGCCAGCAGCGACTACGGATCCTCTGGAAACACCATATATTTT. Translated, it gives CASSDYGSSGNTIYF.

V usage is TRBV2 and J usage is TRBJ1-6; D is uncertain. The V gene's germline CDR1 is SNHLY and CDR2 FYNNEI. This CDR3 contains 14 residues. With 6 bases removed from V and 7 bases from J, the gap between germline ends came to 13 bases. CDR3 sequence reads: CASRWRPDNSPLHF. DNA of the CDR3: TGTGCCAGCAGATGGAGGCCTGACAATTCACCCCTCCACTTT.

The chain carries TRBV4-1 and TRBJ1-5; D is ambiguous. The V end lost 5 bases, the J end lost 1 base, and 15 bases lay between the germline ends. The CDR3 runs to 16 residues. Germline V gives CDR1 MGHRA, CDR2 YSYEKL. This CDR3 is CASSSWTGPSNQPQHF. The CDR3 DNA sequence: TGCGCCAGCAGCTCCTGGACTGGGCCAAGCAATCAGCCCCAGCATTTT.

The genes are TRBV30 and TRBJ1-6; D might be TRBD1 (5 bases). CDR1 and CDR2 from the germline V gene are GTSNPN and SVGIG (reference sequence). Trimming took off 0 bases at V and 5 bases at J, with 11 bases between the two ends. The CDR3 is made up of 15 amino acids. CDR3 in DNA: TGTGCCTGGAGTGTGTACGAGACAGATAATTCACCCCTCCACTTT. This sequence encodes CAWSVYETDNSPLHF.

This sequence joins TRBV28 and TRBJ1-1; 7 bases agree with TRBD1. This CDR3 spans 16 amino acids. The germline CDR1 and CDR2 sequences are MDHEN and SYDVKM. V shed 3 bases and J 0 bases; nucleotides not matched to a gene: 7. Here the CDR3 DNA reads TGTGCCAGCAGTTTTCTTAAAGGGACAGTGAACACTGAAGCTTTCTTT. It codes for CASSFLKGTVNTEAFF.

This sequence joins TRBV15 and TRBJ1-2; TRBD1 matches at 7 bases. The CDR3 length is 13 residues. V trimming: 4 bases; J trimming: 7 bases; junction bases outside the gene matches: 6. Germline V lookup: CDR1 LNHNV, CDR2 YYDKDF (reference sequence). The CDR3 here is CATSNDRVGGYTF. CDR3 DNA sequence: TGTGCCACCAGCAACGACAGGGTGGGTGGCTACACCTTC.

V usage is TRBV24-1 and J usage is TRBJ1-1, with D possibly TRBD1 on 6 matching bases. The CDR3 loop spans 15 amino acids. V was shortened by 3 bases and J by 2 bases, with 12 bases between the two germline ends. CDR1 and CDR2 (germline): KGHDR, SFDVKD. CDR3 bases: TGTGCCACCAGTGATGACAGGTCAGATAACACTGAAGCTTTCTTT. This encodes CATSDDRSDNTEAFF.